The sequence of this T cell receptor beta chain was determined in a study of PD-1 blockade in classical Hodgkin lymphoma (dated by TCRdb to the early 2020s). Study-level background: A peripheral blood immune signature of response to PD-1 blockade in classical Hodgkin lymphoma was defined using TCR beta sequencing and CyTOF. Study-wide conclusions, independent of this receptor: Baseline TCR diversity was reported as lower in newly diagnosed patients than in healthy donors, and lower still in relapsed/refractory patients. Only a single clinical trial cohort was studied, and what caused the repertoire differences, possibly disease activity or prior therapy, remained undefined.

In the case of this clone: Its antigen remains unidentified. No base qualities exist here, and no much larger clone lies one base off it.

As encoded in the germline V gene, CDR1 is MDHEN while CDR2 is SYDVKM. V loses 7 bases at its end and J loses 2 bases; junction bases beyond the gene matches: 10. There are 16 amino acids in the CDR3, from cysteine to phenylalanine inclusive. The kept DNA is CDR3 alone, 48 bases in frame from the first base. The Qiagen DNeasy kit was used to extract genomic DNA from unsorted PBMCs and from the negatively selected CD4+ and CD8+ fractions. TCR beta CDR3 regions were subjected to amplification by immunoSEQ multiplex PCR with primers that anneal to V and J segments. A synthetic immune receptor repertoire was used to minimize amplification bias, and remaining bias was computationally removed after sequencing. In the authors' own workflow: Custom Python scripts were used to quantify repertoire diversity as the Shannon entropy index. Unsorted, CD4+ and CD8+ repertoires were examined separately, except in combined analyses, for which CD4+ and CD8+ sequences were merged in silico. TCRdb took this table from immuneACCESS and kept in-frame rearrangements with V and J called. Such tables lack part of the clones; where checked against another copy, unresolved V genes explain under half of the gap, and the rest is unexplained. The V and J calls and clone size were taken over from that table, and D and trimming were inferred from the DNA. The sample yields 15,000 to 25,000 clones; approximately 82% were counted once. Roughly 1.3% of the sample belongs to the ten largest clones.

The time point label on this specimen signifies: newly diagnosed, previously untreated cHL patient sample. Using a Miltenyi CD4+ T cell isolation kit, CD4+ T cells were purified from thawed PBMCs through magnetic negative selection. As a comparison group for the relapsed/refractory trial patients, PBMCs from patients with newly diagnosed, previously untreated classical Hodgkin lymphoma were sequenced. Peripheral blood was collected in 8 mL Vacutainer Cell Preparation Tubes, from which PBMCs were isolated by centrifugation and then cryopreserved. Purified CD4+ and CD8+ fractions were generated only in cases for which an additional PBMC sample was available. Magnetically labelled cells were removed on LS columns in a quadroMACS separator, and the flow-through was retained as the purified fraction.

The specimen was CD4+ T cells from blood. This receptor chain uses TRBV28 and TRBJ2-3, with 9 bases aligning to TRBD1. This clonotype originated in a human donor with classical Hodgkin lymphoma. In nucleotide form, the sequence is TGTGCCAGCACCAACTCCGACAGGGGGGTCACAGATACGCAGTATTTT. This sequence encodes CASTNSDRGVTDTQYF.